The clone carrying this TCR beta chain has a count of ten or more. Its antigen remains unknown. This specimen comes from a study of molecular identifiers for immune sequencing clone quantification. Library preparation followed earlier protocols using designated TCR primers. TCRdb ran MiXCR on the PCR reads and lists one entry per CDR3 protein. The data show about 65,000 distinct CDR3 sequences, about 18% seen once. Whole-study results and caveats: Under 1% of molecules in naive cells, but over 98% of effector molecules, belonged to clones above 20 RNA copies. Among under 1.1 million naive cells, spiked Jurkat TCR RNA from a single cell was reportedly detectable.

A CD8+CD4-CCR7+CD45RA+ gate was used to sort naive CD8 T cells. Trimming pared 0 bases from V and 6 bases from J, leaving 21 bases between. The CDR3 loop spans 17 amino acids. Germline values: CDR1 DFQATT, CDR2 SNEGSKA (reference sequence). The sequenced material came from naive CD8+ T cells from blood, with Jurkat cell RNA spiked in. Subset: FACS-sorted CD8+CD4-CCR7+CD45RA+ naive T cells. This clonotype was obtained from a human donor in good health. Some libraries in this study had Jurkat cell RNA spiked in. V usage is TRBV20-1 and J usage is TRBJ2-1, with D perhaps TRBD1 (5 bases). The CDR3 DNA follows: TGCAGTGCTAGAGATGTCGTGGGGCCGTCCCCTGGCAATGAGCAGTTCTTC. This gives the protein CSARDVVGPSPGNEQFF.